The T cell receptor beta chain under discussion was sequenced for a study of identical twins. The CDR3 covers 17 residues. Trimming at V came to 0 bases and at J to 4 bases, leaving 6 bases not matched to a gene. The germline gives CDR1 SGHAT, CDR2 FQNNGV. TCRdb re-called the 5' RACE reads with MiXCR, one entry per CDR3 protein. The sample shows approximately 300,000 distinct CDR3 sequences, 8.5% to 9.5% of them seen only once. Study findings and constraints: Modeled out-of-frame TCR alpha sharing in monozygotic twins fell below observed levels. Researchers reported excess low generation probability among twin-shared out-of-frame alpha sequences.

As regards this clonotype: Antigen unknown.

The same specimen was also included in a second study, on yellow fever vaccine responses in identical twins. That paper states: Twins' vaccine T cell response reportedly gave the appearance of partial convergence and partial personalization.

Material: CD8+ T cells sorted from blood. This TCR was sampled from a woman in her late teens or twenties in good health. The V call is TRBV11-2, the J call TRBJ1-1, with TRBD1 identical over 12 bases. The CDR3 is CASSLEGQGARGTEAFF. The CDR3 nucleotides read TGTGCCAGCAGCTTAGAGGGACAGGGGGCTCGGGGCACTGAAGCTTTCTTT. The full variable domain, completed using reference TRBV11-2 and TRBJ1-1, is EAGVAQSPRYKIIEKRQSVAFWCNPISGHATLYWYQQILGQGPKLLIQFQNNGVVDDSQLPKDRFSAERLKGVDSTLKIQPAKLEDSAVYLCASSLEGQGARGTEAFFGQGTRLTVV.